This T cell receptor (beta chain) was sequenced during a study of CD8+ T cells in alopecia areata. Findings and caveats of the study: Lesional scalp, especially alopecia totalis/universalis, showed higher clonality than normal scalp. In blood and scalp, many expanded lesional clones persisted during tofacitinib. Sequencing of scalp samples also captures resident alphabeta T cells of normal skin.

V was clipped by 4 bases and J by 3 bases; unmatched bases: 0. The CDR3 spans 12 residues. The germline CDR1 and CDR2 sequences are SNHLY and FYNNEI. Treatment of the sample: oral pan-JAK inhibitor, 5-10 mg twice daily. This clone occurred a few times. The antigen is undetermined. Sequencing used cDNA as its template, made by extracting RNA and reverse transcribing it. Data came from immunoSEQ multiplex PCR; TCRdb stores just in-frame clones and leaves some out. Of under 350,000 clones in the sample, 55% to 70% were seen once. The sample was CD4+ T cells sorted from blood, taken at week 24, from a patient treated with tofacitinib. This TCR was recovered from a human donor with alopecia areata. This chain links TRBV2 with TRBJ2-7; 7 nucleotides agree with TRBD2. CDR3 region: CASSGEGYEQYF. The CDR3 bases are TGTGCCAGCAGTGGGGAGGGCTACGAGCAGTACTTC. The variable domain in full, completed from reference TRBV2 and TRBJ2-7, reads EPEVTQTPSHQVTQMGQEVILRCVPISNHLYFYWYRQILGQKVEFLVSFYNNEISEKSEIFDDQFSVERPDGSNFTLKIRSTKLEDSAMYFCASSGEGYEQYFGPGTRLTVT.